The 29 T cell receptor beta chains in this list originate from one sample, sequenced in a study of T cell repertoires in cytomegalovirus infection. These receptors' antigens are unknown. TCRdb re-called the reads through MiXCR, storing one row per CDR3 protein. The table has some 500,000 distinct CDR3 sequences, just under 40% seen once. The source material was cultured PBMCs, sampled from culture after CMV antigen stimulation. These receptor sequences come from a human donor in good health (CMV status not recorded). Some clones in this sample may be carry-over from other donors' samples.

The gene calls are TRBV5-1 and TRBJ2-1; 7 nucleotides match TRBD1. This CDR3 contains 14 residues. Looked up from germline, CDR1 is SGHRS and CDR2 is YFSETQ. V was pared by 3 bases and J by 4 bases, with 4 bases of the junction left unmatched. The CDR3 is CASSSQDRYNEQFF. In DNA form, the CDR3 reads TGCGCCAGCAGCTCGCAGGACAGGTACAATGAGCAGTTCTTC.

CDR3 nucleotides: TGTGCCAGCAGACTAGCGGGAGATGGTGAGCAGTTCTTC. It encodes CASRLAGDGEQFF. This chain joins TRBV7-3 and TRBJ2-1; 11 bases fit TRBD2. The length of the CDR3 is 13 residues. Trimming at V came to 6 bases and at J to 9 bases, leaving 4 bases not matched to a gene. Germline CDR1 reads SGHTA; CDR2 reads FQGTGA. Complete variable domain (other parts from reference TRBV7-3 and TRBJ2-1): GAGVSQTPSNKVTEKGKYVELRCDPISGHTALYWYRQSLGQGPEFLIYFQGTGAADDSGLPNDRFFAVRPEGSVSTLKIQRTERGDSAVYLCASRLAGDGEQFFGPGTRLTVL.

In DNA form, the CDR3 reads TGTGCCAGCAGCTTCACCCTTAAGGACACTGAAGCTTTCTTT. Amino acid sequence: CASSFTLKDTEAFF. This chain connects TRBV7-8 to TRBJ1-1; D unresolved. From germline, CDR1 is SGHVS and CDR2 FQNEAQ. V lost 3 bases, J lost 3 bases, and 11 bases lay in between. This CDR3 region has 14 residues.

This chain joins TRBV12-3 or TRBV12-4 and TRBJ1-5; 7 nucleotides match TRBD1. J gave up 9 bases and V 6 bases, and 11 bases lay outside the gene matches. This CDR3 spans 14 amino acids. This chain's CDR3 is CASRKAGGGGPQHF. DNA of the CDR3: TGTGCCAGCAGGAAGGCAGGGGGTGGGGGGCCCCAGCATTTT.

The genes are TRBV10-3 and TRBJ2-1; D might be TRBD2 (5 bases). The CDR3 runs to 13 residues. Germline assignment: CDR1 ENHRY and CDR2 SYGVKD. Trimming removed 8 bases from V and 9 bases from J, with 17 bases in between. The CDR3 loop is CAIEASPISEQFF. The CDR3, as DNA: TGTGCCATCGAGGCTAGCCCGATATCTGAGCAGTTCTTC.

The CDR3 loop is CASRTGTDNEKLFF. DNA for the CDR3: TGTGCCAGCAGGACAGGGACGGATAATGAAAAACTGTTTTTT. The chain joins TRBV6-1 to TRBJ1-4; 7 bases match TRBD1. Trimming removed 6 bases from V and 4 bases from J; junction bases left unmatched: 5. The V gene's germline CDR1 is MNHNS and CDR2 SASEGT. The CDR3 is made up of 14 amino acids.

The chain has TRBV19 and TRBJ2-7; a possible D gene is TRBD1 (7 bases). Germline V gene data show CDR1 as LNHDA and CDR2 as SQIVND (reference sequence). V was trimmed by 5 bases and J by 0 bases, leaving 23 bases between them. The CDR3 is 18 amino acids. CDR3 amino acids: CASSVGGGAARVSYEQYF. DNA for the CDR3: TGTGCCAGTAGTGTCGGAGGGGGCGCCGCCCGGGTCTCCTACGAGCAGTACTTC.

This clonotype occurred a few times. This CDR3 is CASRGWTGELFF. In DNA, the CDR3 is TGTGCCAGCAGAGGGTGGACCGGGGAGCTGTTTTTT. The chain combines TRBV6-5 with TRBJ2-2; D gene uncertain. V lost 6 bases and J 5 bases, leaving 7 bases between the germline ends. This CDR3 has 12 residues. Germline V CDR1 and CDR2: MNHEY, SVGAGI.

The gene calls are TRBV7-2 and TRBJ2-1; TRBD2 aligns across 7 bases. V lost 1 base to trimming and J lost 4 bases; unmatched junction nucleotides: 4. This CDR3 spans 15 amino acids. The germline gives CDR1 SGHTA, CDR2 FQGNSA. CDR3 loop: CASSLGASGYNEQFF. CDR3 DNA sequence: TGTGCCAGCAGCTTAGGGGCTAGCGGTTACAATGAGCAGTTCTTC. Full variable domain (missing parts from reference TRBV7-2 and TRBJ2-1): GAGVSQSPSNKVTEKGKDVELRCDPISGHTALYWYRQSLGQGLEFLIYFQGNSAPDKSGLPSDRFSAERTGGSVSTLTIQRTQQEDSAVYLCASSLGASGYNEQFFGPGTRLTVL.

This clonotype occurred a few times. The V and J genes are TRBV7-8 and TRBJ1-6, with TRBD1 identical over 9 bases. The CDR3 runs to 15 residues. V shed 5 bases, J shed 5 bases, and the junction held 4 bases outside the gene matches. Germline V lookup: CDR1 SGHVS, CDR2 FQNEAQ. The DNA for the CDR3 is TGTGCCAGCAGCCTCCGGGACAGGGATAATTCACCCCTCCACTTT. It is translated as CASSLRDRDNSPLHF.

Only one count was recorded for this clonotype. This sequence joins TRBV15 and TRBJ2-5; D ambiguous. This CDR3 has 13 residues. The ends were cut back, 3 bases at V and 5 bases at J, with 10 bases in the middle. Per the germline V gene, CDR1 is LNHNV and CDR2 is YYDKDF (reference sequence). Written as DNA, the CDR3 is TGTGCCACCAGCAGCCCTAATTCGGAGACCCAGTACTTC. Its translation is CATSSPNSETQYF. The full variable domain, its missing parts supplied by reference TRBV15 and TRBJ2-5, is DAMVIQNPRYQVTQFGKPVTLSCSQTLNHNVMYWYQQKSSQAPKLLFHYYDKDFNNEADTPDNFQSRRPNTSFCFLDIRSPGLGDTAMYLCATSSPNSETQYFGPGTRLLVL.

The chain uses TRBV7-4 and TRBJ2-3, with 10 nucleotides matching TRBD2. The CDR3 is 14 amino acids. Looked up from germline, CDR1 is SGHVT and CDR2 is SQSDAQ. V lost 2 bases to trimming and J lost 8 bases; unmatched junction nucleotides: 4. DNA for the CDR3: TGTGCCAGCAGCTTAATGGCTAGCGGGAGTACGCAGTATTTT. Translating gives CASSLMASGSTQYF.

This clonotype was counted between two and nine times. V usage is TRBV29-1 and J usage is TRBJ2-3; D might be TRBD2 (5 bases). This CDR3 is built from 15 residues. The germline V gene has CDR1 SQVTM and CDR2 ANQGSEA. V lost 8 bases, J lost 0 bases, and 18 bases lay in between. This chain's CDR3 is CSSTTAGSSTDTQYF. As DNA, the CDR3 is TGCAGCTCCACAACCGCGGGCAGCAGCACAGATACGCAGTATTTT.

This clonotype showed up just a few times. J is TRBJ1-4 and V is TRBV11-2; 8 bases agree with TRBD1. The CDR3 totals 15 residues. With V trimmed by 1 base and J by 6 bases, 4 bases remained unmatched. Germline values: CDR1 SGHAT, CDR2 FQNNGV. The CDR3 loop reads CASSLADREDEKLFF. The CDR3 coding sequence is TGTGCCAGCAGCTTAGCGGACAGGGAAGATGAAAAACTGTTTTTT.

This chain connects TRBV2 to TRBJ2-1; TRBD1 is a possible D gene (6 bases). This CDR3 is built from 15 residues. CDR1 and CDR2 from the germline V gene are SNHLY and FYNNEI. The V end lost 7 bases, the J end lost 0 bases, and 13 bases lay between the germline ends. The DNA of the CDR3 is TGTGCCAGCAACCAACAGGGCAGCTCCTACAATGAGCAGTTCTTC. This codes for CASNQQGSSYNEQFF.

This clonotype was counted a few times. This chain uses TRBV7-2 with TRBJ1-1; 7 bases are shared with TRBD1. The CDR3 has 14 residues. V lost 6 bases, J lost 1 base, and 5 bases stayed unmatched. Germline V gene sequence: CDR1 SGHTA, CDR2 FQGNSA. The CDR3 is CASRSGQRNTEAFF. The CDR3 DNA reads TGTGCCAGCAGGTCGGGACAGAGGAACACTGAAGCTTTCTTT.

J is TRBJ2-3 and V is TRBV19; the D is unclear. Trimming stripped 3 bases from V and 1 base from J, with 8 bases between. This CDR3 comprises 14 residues. From germline, CDR1 is LNHDA and CDR2 SQIVND (reference sequence). CDR3 sequence (DNA): TGTGCCAGTAGTATGTGGGGTGGCACAGATACGCAGTATTTT. This gives the protein CASSMWGGTDTQYF.

The rearrangement links TRBV6-8 to TRBJ2-5; D remains ambiguous. Between the trimmed V and J ends, which lost 6 bases and 2 bases, there was a span of 13 bases. Looked up from germline, CDR1 is MNHGY and CDR2 is SAAAGT. The CDR3 has 14 residues. CDR3 region: CASSTQTTQETQYF. The DNA for the CDR3 is TGTGCCAGCAGCACCCAGACCACGCAAGAGACCCAGTACTTC.

This chain connects TRBV24-1 to TRBJ2-2; D assignment may be TRBD1 or TRBD2 (5 bases each). The V end lost 4 bases, the J end lost 6 bases, and 23 bases lay between the germline ends. The CDR3 consists of 18 residues. CDR1 is KGHDR and CDR2 is SFDVKD in the germline V gene. The CDR3 reads CATSDKPGRSPAAGELFF. CDR3 nucleotides: TGTGCCACCAGTGACAAACCGGGGCGATCCCCAGCGGCCGGGGAGCTGTTTTTT.

The J gene is TRBJ1-1, the V gene TRBV2, with D possibly being TRBD1 (5 bases). The CDR3 is made up of 16 amino acids. Germline-derived CDR1 and CDR2 are SNHLY and FYNNEI. The V end was cut by 5 bases, the J end by 0 bases, with 16 bases between. The CDR3 nucleotides are TGTGCCAGCAGTCTCGGGGGAATGAGGTTGAACACTGAAGCTTTCTTT. Its protein is CASSLGGMRLNTEAFF.

The chain carries TRBV20-1 and TRBJ1-2, with 7 nucleotides matching TRBD1. Germline CDR1 reads DFQATT; CDR2 reads SNEGSKA (reference sequence). The CDR3 extends over 12 amino acids. J gave up 4 bases and V 5 bases, and 4 bases lay outside the gene matches. The CDR3 region has the DNA TGCAGTGCTTCCCGGGACAGCTATGGCTACACCTTC. Protein sequence: CSASRDSYGYTF.

V usage is TRBV24-1 and J usage is TRBJ2-2; D possibly uses TRBD1 or TRBD2 (5 bases each). This CDR3 is 18 amino acids long. CDR1 is KGHDR and CDR2 is SFDVKD in the germline V gene. Deletions cut 2 bases from V and 0 bases from J, with 15 bases between. CDR3 coding DNA: TGTGCCACCAGTGATTCCCCGGGACGTACGGCGAACACCGGGGAGCTGTTTTTT. This translates into CATSDSPGRTANTGELFF.

This chain uses TRBV30 with TRBJ2-7, with 9 bases aligning to TRBD2. The CDR3 loop spans 14 amino acids. The trim removed 3 bases at V and 6 bases at J, leaving 9 bases unmatched. The V gene's germline CDR1 is GTSNPN and CDR2 SVGIG (reference sequence). Here the CDR3 reads CAWSGVAGVREQYF. CDR3 sequence (DNA): TGTGCCTGGAGCGGGGTAGCGGGAGTCCGCGAGCAGTACTTC.

This clonotype was seen a handful of times. The chain joins TRBV15 to TRBJ1-6; D remains unclear. V lost 4 bases, J lost 6 bases, and 7 bases lay in between. Germline V gives CDR1 LNHNV, CDR2 YYDKDF (reference sequence). The CDR3 totals 13 residues. CDR3 DNA sequence: TGTGCCACCAGCAACGACCGTAATTCACCCCTCCACTTT. As protein: CATSNDRNSPLHF.

The rearrangement links TRBV18 to TRBJ2-7, with D unresolved. Germline V gene lookup returns CDR1 KGHSH and CDR2 LQKENI. The CDR3 extends over 12 amino acids. The ends were cut back, 3 bases at V and 7 bases at J, with 10 bases in the middle. CDR3 nucleotides: TGTGCCAGCTCACCCGCCCCACGAGAGCAGTACTTC. Protein product: CASSPAPREQYF.

This clonotype was seen only a few times. This chain connects TRBV19 to TRBJ2-3; no clear D. This CDR3 contains 13 residues. V was trimmed by 4 bases and J by 4 bases, leaving 9 bases between them. Germline V gives CDR1 LNHDA, CDR2 SQIVND (reference sequence). The DNA for the CDR3 is TGTGCCAGTAGTACGACCGGCGCAGATACGCAGTATTTT. This translates into CASSTTGADTQYF.

The chain couples TRBV19 to TRBJ2-3; the D call may be TRBD1 or TRBD2 (5 bases each). V was pared by 3 bases and J by 0 bases, with 13 bases between. Looked up from germline, CDR1 is LNHDA and CDR2 is SQIVND (reference sequence). CDR3 size: 16 residues. CDR3 protein: CASSIRGGLSTDTQYF. CDR3 DNA: TGTGCCAGTAGTATTCGGGGCGGACTTAGCACAGATACGCAGTATTTT.

The J gene is TRBJ1-2, the V gene TRBV12-3 or TRBV12-4; perhaps TRBD1 as D (5 bases). CDR3 length: 14 amino acids. Trimming left V 2 bases short and J 8 bases short, with 15 bases between. CDR3 DNA sequence: TGTGCCAGCAGTTTATTGGGGGAGGTGCGGGGCTACACCTTC. It translates to CASSLLGEVRGYTF.

A few counts support this clonotype. The gene calls are TRBV6-1 and TRBJ2-2; 10 nucleotides agree with TRBD1. From germline, CDR1 is MNHNS and CDR2 SASEGT. V lost 5 bases to trimming and J lost 5 bases; unmatched junction nucleotides: 2. The CDR3 is 14 amino acids. The CDR3 loop is CASSWDRGTGELFF. CDR3 bases: TGTGCCAGCAGTTGGGACAGGGGAACCGGGGAGCTGTTTTTT.